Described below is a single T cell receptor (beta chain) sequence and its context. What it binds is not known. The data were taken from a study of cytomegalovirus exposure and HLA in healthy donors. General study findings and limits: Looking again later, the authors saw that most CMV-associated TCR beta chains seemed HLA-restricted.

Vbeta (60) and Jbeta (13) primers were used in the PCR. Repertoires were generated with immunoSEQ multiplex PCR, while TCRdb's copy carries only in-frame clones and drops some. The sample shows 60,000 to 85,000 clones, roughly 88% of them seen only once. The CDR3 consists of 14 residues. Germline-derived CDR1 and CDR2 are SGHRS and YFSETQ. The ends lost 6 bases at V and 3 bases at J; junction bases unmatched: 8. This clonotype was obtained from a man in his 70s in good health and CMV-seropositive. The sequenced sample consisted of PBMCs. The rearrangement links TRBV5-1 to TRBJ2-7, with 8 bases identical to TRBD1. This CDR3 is CASTPDRVNYEQYF. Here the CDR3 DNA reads TGCGCCAGCACCCCGGACAGGGTGAACTACGAGCAGTACTTC. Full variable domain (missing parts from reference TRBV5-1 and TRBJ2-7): KAGVTQTPRYLIKTRGQQVTLSCSPISGHRSVSWYQQTPGQGLQFLFEYFSETQRNKGNFPGRFSGRQFSNSRSEMNVSTLELGDSALYLCASTPDRVNYEQYFGPGTRLTVT.